Sequencing of this T cell receptor (beta chain) was carried out in a study of T cells in Graves' hyperthyroidism and ophthalmopathy. Trimming shortened V by 5 bases and J by 3 bases, and 17 bases separated the two germline ends. Per the germline V gene, CDR1 is SNHLY and CDR2 is FYNNEI. The CDR3 spans 16 residues. There were TCR beta CDR3 regions amplified from RNA transcripts. The HTBI primer set served for first-round RT-PCR of the TCR CDR3. TCRdb reprocessed the multiplex PCR reads via MiXCR and lists one record per CDR3 protein. The profile shows over 500,000 distinct CDR3 sequences, around 15% of them singletons. The cohort's ophthalmopathy patients, a group with duration under 3 months, had a Clinical Activity Score of at least 3 and a NOSPECS grade of at least 4. Uncontrolled infection, other autoimmune disease, pregnancy or lactation led to exclusion. This clonotype was recorded at least ten times.

The TCR was taken from a woman in her twenties or thirties with Graves' ophthalmopathy. The specimen sequenced was blood. The chain employs TRBV2 and TRBJ1-5; perhaps TRBD1 as D (5 bases). CDR3 sequence reads: CASSRDGLDNNQPQHF. The CDR3 region has the DNA TGTGCCAGCAGTCGGGACGGCCTAGATAACAATCAGCCCCAGCATTTT.